These T cell receptor beta chains were read from a single sample in a study of blood T cell repertoires in COVID-19. Produced via immunoSEQ multiplex PCR; TCRdb's table is partial and in-frame only. The sample shows under 250,000 clones, around 84% of them seen only once. Sequencing used peripheral blood. These receptors were taken from a man in his fifties with COVID-19, enrolled during active disease. The CDR3 runs from the conserved cysteine through the conserved F or W. Fields, in order: V gene, CDR3 protein.

V gene: TRBV7-2
CDR3 protein: CASSPGGTSREQFF

V gene: TRBV7-2
CDR3 protein: CASSLAASGGTEAFF

V gene: TRBV19
CDR3 protein: CASRGGLAGGTLAKNIQYF

V gene: TRBV9
CDR3 protein: CASSVEVRGPYNEQFF

V gene: TRBV5-1
CDR3 protein: CASSTSGGAKTGELFF

V gene: TRBV19
CDR3 protein: CASSIFSRPDTQYF

V gene: TRBV2
CDR3 protein: CASSRASGLAYEQYF

V gene: TRBV21-1
CDR3 protein: CASNTEAGYTYEQYF

V gene: TRBV5-6
CDR3 protein: CASSPDRANGQYF

V gene: TRBV5-6
CDR3 protein: CASQLFSGNTIYF

V gene: TRBV7-9
CDR3 protein: CASSFSDRGPHEQYF

V gene: TRBV4-1
CDR3 protein: CASSQGGAGSYNEQFF

V gene: TRBV10-3
CDR3 protein: CAISGGGRDVQETQYF

V gene: TRBV12-5
CDR3 protein: CASGPGGPGHDNYGYTF

V gene: TRBV7-9
CDR3 protein: CASSPQGSNTGELFF

V gene: TRBV7-6
CDR3 protein: CASSRGASSYEQYF

V gene: TRBV4-1
CDR3 protein: CASSQEGTSGSLNTGELFF

V gene: TRBV9
CDR3 protein: CASSAGLAGVYEQYF

V gene: TRBV5-5
CDR3 protein: CASSLTGTGGFYEQYF

V gene: TRBV28
CDR3 protein: CASRPEGQISYEQYF

V gene: TRBV3-1/TRBV3-2
CDR3 protein: CASRKGTSGREGNEQFF

V gene: TRBV24-1
CDR3 protein: CATSDRVAPGYTF

V gene: TRBV6-1
CDR3 protein: CASSEGWRETVGELFF

V gene: TRBV7-3
CDR3 protein: CASSSGQNTGELFF

V gene: TRBV27
CDR3 protein: CASSPSNYGYTF

V gene: TRBV18
CDR3 protein: CASSPRSDSGNTIYF

V gene: TRBV30
CDR3 protein: CAWARSLNTEAFF

V gene: TRBV2
CDR3 protein: CASSALGGVGQPQHF

V gene: TRBV7-9
CDR3 protein: CASSLIRGTFTDTQYF

V gene: TRBV11-3
CDR3 protein: CASSLQGADTQYF

V gene: TRBV18
CDR3 protein: CASSPGHQANYGYTF

V gene: TRBV30
CDR3 protein: CAWSGLAGDQETQYF